The rows below give T cell receptor beta chains drawn from one sample of a study of blood T cells in healthy people across ages. MiXCR, run by TCRdb on the 5' RACE reads, gives a single entry per CDR3 protein. The profile shows about 640,000 distinct CDR3 sequences, roughly 53% of them singletons. The sample consisted of blood. The source is a man aged 55 to 69 in good health. The CDR3 runs from the conserved cysteine through the conserved F or W. A D gene is named only where the DNA matches it firmly. A clone size is listed for some rows: how often the clone was seen (once, few, many), or a class if it is expanded.

v_gene: TRBV20-1
j_gene: TRBJ1-4
abundance: once
d_gene: TRBD1
CDR3aa: CSAPPRGTGGEKLFF
CDR3nt: TGCAGTGCTCCACCCAGAGGGACAGGGGGCGAAAAACTGTTTTTT

v_gene: TRBV29-1
j_gene: TRBJ2-6
abundance: few
d_gene: .
CDR3aa: CSVTRSGANVLTF
CDR3nt: TGCAGCGTAACCAGGTCTGGGGCCAACGTCCTGACTTTC

v_gene: TRBV5-1
j_gene: TRBJ2-1
abundance: .
d_gene: .
CDR3aa: CASSLEVGQLGEFF
CDR3nt: TGCGCCAGCAGCTTGGAAGTCGGACAGCTGGGGGAGTTCTTC

v_gene: TRBV19
j_gene: TRBJ2-5
abundance: .
d_gene: .
CDR3aa: CASSIAGGLQETQYF
CDR3nt: TGTGCCAGTAGTATAGCAGGCGGACTCCAAGAGACCCAGTACTTC

v_gene: TRBV29-1
j_gene: TRBJ2-1
abundance: .
d_gene: TRBD2
CDR3aa: CSVRGGPSYNEQFF
CDR3nt: TGCAGCGTGCGCGGGGGACCGTCCTACAATGAGCAGTTCTTC

v_gene: TRBV3-1
j_gene: TRBJ2-7
abundance: many
d_gene: TRBD2
CDR3aa: CASSQGLAGAYEQYF
CDR3nt: TGTGCCAGCAGCCAAGGGCTAGCGGGGGCCTACGAGCAGTACTTC

v_gene: TRBV10-3
j_gene: TRBJ1-5
abundance: .
d_gene: TRBD1
CDR3aa: CAITDRVGQPQHF
CDR3nt: TGTGCCATCACGGACAGGGTAGGACAGCCCCAGCATTTT

v_gene: TRBV2
j_gene: TRBJ2-5
abundance: .
d_gene: .
CDR3aa: CATAQQETQYF
CDR3nt: TGTGCCACCGCGCAGCAAGAGACCCAGTACTTC

v_gene: TRBV10-3
j_gene: TRBJ2-7
abundance: .
d_gene: TRBD2
CDR3aa: CAISAGTSGGYEQYF
CDR3nt: TGTGCCATCAGTGCCGGGACTAGCGGGGGGTACGAGCAGTACTTC

v_gene: TRBV3-1
j_gene: TRBJ2-3
abundance: .
d_gene: .
CDR3aa: CASSQDRGENTDTQYF
CDR3nt: TGTGCCAGCAGCCAAGATAGGGGGGAGAACACAGATACGCAGTATTTT

v_gene: TRBV20-1
j_gene: TRBJ2-6
abundance: .
d_gene: .
CDR3aa: CSARGTGFSGANVLTF
CDR3nt: TGCAGTGCTAGAGGTACAGGGTTTTCTGGGGCCAACGTCCTGACTTTC

v_gene: TRBV6-5
j_gene: TRBJ2-7
abundance: few
d_gene: .
CDR3aa: CASSYGYDRLYEQYF
CDR3nt: TGTGCCAGCAGTTACGGGTACGACAGGCTATACGAGCAGTACTTC

v_gene: TRBV5-1
j_gene: TRBJ2-3
abundance: .
d_gene: .
CDR3aa: CASSPSATDTQYF
CDR3nt: TGCGCCAGCAGCCCGTCTGCCACAGATACGCAGTATTTT